Sequencing of this T cell receptor beta chain was carried out in a study of CD8+CD57+ T cells in acquired aplastic anemia. Study-level background: For CD4+ cells, healthy donors had an average of roughly 11 million reads. Study findings and constraints: Patients shared 25 to 30 CD8+ CDR3 sequences with controls.

Profiles of TCR beta VDJ and CDR3 were generated from a genomic DNA template. A single record per CDR3 protein comes from TCRdb applying MiXCR to the reads. The sample records about 110,000 distinct CDR3 sequences, around 53% being singletons. Germline CDR1 reads SGHTA; CDR2 reads FQGTGA. J lost 3 bases, V lost 8 bases, and 6 bases had no gene match. CDR3 size: 16 residues. The table lists this clonotype with many counts. As yet, its antigen is unknown. Specimen: sorted CD4+, CD8+, or CD8+CD57+ T cells (not recorded which) from PBMCs. The J gene is TRBJ2-3, the V gene TRBV7-3, with 15 bases lining up with TRBD2. The TCR was taken from a human donor in good health, serving as a control. This CDR3 reads CASRSGLAGGTDTQYF. DNA of the CDR3: TGTGCCAGCCGCTCGGGACTAGCGGGGGGTACAGATACGCAGTATTTT.